The table lists the clone carrying this TCR beta chain with many counts. This record belongs to a study of T cells in Graves' hyperthyroidism and ophthalmopathy. Researchers took RNA transcripts and amplified the TCR beta CDR3 regions from them. TCR CDR3 underwent first-round RT-PCR with the HTBI primer set. TCRdb itself ran the multiplex PCR reads through MiXCR, one entry per CDR3 protein. The sample lists under 350,000 distinct CDR3 sequences, approximately 14% occurring once. Aged 18 to 65, the patients had hyperthyroidism that was newly diagnosed and had lasted under 2 months. Clinical symptoms, serum thyroxine and TRAb, thyroid ultrasound and orbital computed tomography were used for the diagnoses. This sample holds PBMCs from roughly 10 ml fresh peripheral blood. CDR3 length: 12 amino acids. Trimming stripped 2 bases from V and 4 bases from J, with 4 bases between. The germline gives CDR1 SGHNT, CDR2 YENEEA.

The material sequenced was blood. The chain uses TRBV11-3 and TRBJ2-3; D unclear. The source is a woman aged 40-49 years with Graves' hyperthyroidism. CDR3 loop: CASSLFPDTQYF. The CDR3 bases are TGTGCCAGCAGCTTATTTCCAGATACGCAGTATTTT.